This T cell receptor beta chain came from a study of blood T cell repertoires in COVID-19. Study at large: PBMCs, B-cell-depleted T cells, or T cells provided the cDNA or gDNA that made up the material.

The germline CDR1 and CDR2 sequences are MDHEN and SYDVKM. The germline V and J ends were trimmed by 3 bases and 7 bases, with 12 bases remaining between them. The CDR3 contains 13 residues. TCRdb keeps only in-frame clones here, not all; method: immunoSEQ multiplex PCR. The sample shows 180,000 or so clones, 70% to 90% of them seen only once. J is TRBJ1-2 and V is TRBV28, with a weak D call TRBD1 (5 bases). The TCR sequence derives from a man aged 60-69 years with acute or convalescent COVID-19. Sequencing used peripheral blood. The CDR3 nucleotides are TGTGCCAGCAGTTTTGGCAGGGTTGGTGGCTACACCTTC. It translates to CASSFGRVGGYTF.